This TCR beta chain was captured by sequencing in a study of blood T cell repertoires in COVID-19. The germline CDR1 and CDR2 sequences are SGHKS and YYEKEE (reference sequence). This CDR3 spans 14 amino acids. Trimming removed 0 bases at V and 2 bases at J, with 9 bases between. How the authors handled the data: Nucleated cell counts were estimated from reference gene primer amplification. Produced via immunoSEQ multiplex PCR; TCRdb's table is partial and in-frame only. Clone size and the V and J calls come from that table; the DNA yielded D and trimming. The sample yields 200,000 or so clones, nearly 90% seen once.

The gene calls are TRBV5-5 and TRBJ2-7; D not certain. The sequenced sample was PBMCs or T cells enriched from blood (not recorded which). The clonotype originates from a man under 40 who had recovered from COVID-19. CDR3 sequence: CASSLVRWPYEQYF. The CDR3 bases are TGTGCCAGCAGCTTGGTCAGGTGGCCCTACGAGCAGTACTTC.